The 15 T cell receptor beta chains in this list originate from one sample, sequenced in a study of blood T cell repertoires in COVID-19. The protocol was immunoSEQ multiplex PCR, while the TCRdb copy is restricted to in-frame clones and leaves out a portion. Of a few hundred thousand clones in the sample, roughly 85% were seen once. Sequencing was done on a sample of PBMCs or T cells enriched from blood (not recorded which). The receptors here all came from a man between 40 and 49 years old who had recovered from COVID-19.

The rearrangement joins TRBV5-1 to TRBJ1-4; D is possibly TRBD1 (6 bases). The CDR3 is made up of 14 amino acids. Germline V lookup: CDR1 SGHRS, CDR2 YFSETQ. V was cut by 9 bases and J by 4 bases, with 16 bases left in between. DNA of the CDR3: TGCGCCACGGCACATACAGGGATTAATGAAAAACTGTTTTTT. This gives the protein CATAHTGINEKLFF.

The V gene is TRBV25-1, the J gene TRBJ2-1; 11 bases match TRBD2. Trimming took 6 bases from V and 2 from J; bases not matched to a gene: 3. CDR1 is MGHDK, CDR2 SYGVNS, per germline. The CDR3 contains 15 residues. The chain's CDR3 is CASRAGLAAYNEQFF. The CDR3 region has the DNA TGTGCCAGCAGGGCGGGACTAGCGGCCTACAATGAGCAGTTCTTC.

The chain couples TRBV11-2 to TRBJ2-7, with TRBD1 matching over 7 bases. Germline V lookup: CDR1 SGHAT, CDR2 FQNNGV. V shed 5 bases, J shed 9 bases, and the junction held 13 bases outside the gene matches. The CDR3 spans 14 residues. The CDR3 DNA is TGTGCCAGCAGCCCCGACCGAGGACAGGTGGGGCAGTACTTC. Residues: CASSPDRGQVGQYF.

J is TRBJ1-1 and V is TRBV5-1; 7 bases fit TRBD1. The CDR3 covers 14 residues. Germline V lookup: CDR1 SGHRS, CDR2 YFSETQ. V lost 3 bases, J lost 1 base, and 3 bases stayed unmatched. CDR3 loop: CASSYRGENTEAFF. In DNA, the CDR3 is TGCGCCAGCAGCTACAGGGGCGAGAACACTGAAGCTTTCTTT. Based on the CDR3 plus reference TRBV5-1 and TRBJ1-1, the full variable domain is KAGVTQTPRYLIKTRGQQVTLSCSPISGHRSVSWYQQTPGQGLQFLFEYFSETQRNKGNFPGRFSGRQFSNSRSEMNVSTLELGDSALYLCASSYRGENTEAFFGQGTRLTVV.

The V call is TRBV5-5, the J call TRBJ1-5, with TRBD1 matching 7 bases. V dropped 7 bases and J dropped 6; count of bases not matched to a gene: 13. The CDR3 length is 15 residues. Looked up from germline, CDR1 is SGHKS and CDR2 is YYEKEE (reference sequence). CDR3 nucleotide sequence: TGTGCCAGCCAACCAACCGGAGGGGGCATTCAGCCCCAGCATTTT. Translating gives CASQPTGGGIQPQHF.

J is TRBJ1-5 and V is TRBV27, with 9 bases fitting TRBD1. With V trimmed by 5 bases and J by 2 bases, 16 bases remained unmatched. The length of the CDR3 is 19 residues. Looked up from germline, CDR1 is MNHEY and CDR2 is SMNVEV (reference sequence). Here the CDR3 reads CASSQLPRQGVSGNQPQHF. CDR3 nucleotide sequence: TGTGCCAGCAGTCAGCTGCCGCGACAGGGGGTATCGGGCAATCAGCCCCAGCATTTT.

CDR3 DNA sequence: TGCGCCAGCAGCCAAGAGGGCGCGGGACAGGGGGTCACCGGGGAGCTGTTTTTT. It specifies CASSQEGAGQGVTGELFF. This sequence joins TRBV4-3 and TRBJ2-2; TRBD1 aligns across 11 bases. Germline V lookup: CDR1 LGHNA, CDR2 YSLEER. V gave up 0 bases and J gave up 4 bases; unmatched junction bases: 7. CDR3 length: 18 amino acids.

This clone has just one count. The J gene is TRBJ2-2, the V gene TRBV5-1; 9 bases agree with TRBD2. CDR1 is SGHRS and CDR2 is YFSETQ in the germline V gene. The CDR3 totals 15 residues. The V and J ends lost 5 bases and 3 bases, in that order; junction bases with no gene match: 5. Here the CDR3 DNA reads TGCGCCAGCAGTGTTAGCGGGAGATACACCGGGGAGCTGTTTTTT. It encodes CASSVSGRYTGELFF.

The chain is built from TRBV5-3 and TRBJ2-7; 7 bases agree with TRBD1. TRBV5-3 is known as an ORF, though its function is uncertain. The CDR3 covers 14 residues. Unmatched junction bases numbered 8, after V lost 3 bases and J lost 5 bases. CDR3 amino acids: CARSCSGTVNEQYF. DNA for the CDR3: TGTGCCAGAAGCTGCTCCGGGACAGTTAACGAGCAGTACTTC.

The rearrangement joins TRBV7-6 to TRBJ2-3; 7 bases line up with TRBD2. J lost 8 bases, V lost 3 bases, and 14 bases had no gene match. This CDR3 contains 16 residues. Per germline, CDR1 SGHVS and CDR2 FNYEAQ. Written as DNA, the CDR3 is TGTGCCAGCAGCTTTTCGCTGGCGGGAGTACTTGGTACGCAGTATTTT. Its protein is CASSFSLAGVLGTQYF.

As for this clone: An end of the junction differs from the germline gene, which may be a read error. This rearrangement joins TRBV7-9 to TRBJ2-7; 11 bases map to TRBD2. CDR1 is SEHNR, CDR2 FQNEAQ, per germline (reference sequence). The CDR3 totals 14 residues. CDR3 bases: TGTGCCAGCAGCGCCCCGGGACTAGCGGCCGAGCCGTACTTC. Protein product: CASSAPGLAAEPYF.

In DNA, the CDR3 is TGCAGCGTTGAGGCCCACGGGACAAATCTACCCTACGAGCAGTACTTC. As protein: CSVEAHGTNLPYEQYF. This chain uses TRBV29-1 with TRBJ2-7; D perhaps matches TRBD1 (6 bases). The germline V and J ends were trimmed by 3 bases and 2 bases, with 20 bases remaining between them. Germline V gene data show CDR1 as SQVTM and CDR2 as ANQGSEA. CDR3 length: 16 amino acids.

The chain carries TRBV5-1 and TRBJ1-1; the D is unclear. The V and J ends lost 0 bases and 4 bases respectively, with 7 bases between them. The germline V gene encodes CDR1 SGHRS and CDR2 YFSETQ. This CDR3 contains 13 residues. DNA of the CDR3: TGCGCCAGCAGCTTGGAACAGTCCACTGAAGCTTTCTTT. Translated: CASSLEQSTEAFF.

The chain joins TRBV7-8 to TRBJ1-6, with D tentatively TRBD1 (6 bases). Germline CDR1 and CDR2: SGHVS and FQNEAQ. The V end lost 5 bases, the J end lost 5 bases, and 16 bases lay between the germline ends. The CDR3 sequence is 16 residues long. CDR3 in DNA: TGTGCCAGCAGCCCCCGTATCAGGACAGATAATTCACCCCTCCACTTT. It specifies CASSPRIRTDNSPLHF.

This rearrangement joins TRBV2 to TRBJ1-2; TRBD1 agrees at 9 bases. J was trimmed by 2 bases and V by 5 bases; bases with no gene match: 6. Germline V gives CDR1 SNHLY, CDR2 FYNNEI. The CDR3 extends over 15 amino acids. CDR3 region: CASSLNGQGNYGYTF. CDR3 nucleotides: TGTGCCAGCAGTTTAAACGGACAGGGGAACTATGGCTACACCTTC.